This TCR beta chain was sequenced for a study of blood T cell repertoires in COVID-19. Study-wide context: Italy, Spain and the United States were the sources of the convalescent and acute COVID-19 samples. PBMCs, B-cell-depleted T cells, or T cells provided the cDNA or gDNA that made up the material.

The CDR3 is made up of 14 amino acids. Trimming took 5 bases from V and 4 from J; bases not matched to a gene: 4. Germline V gene data show CDR1 as MNHEY and CDR2 as SVGEGT. Original handling: Quantification of nucleated cells was approximated via reference gene primer amplification. Libraries were prepared by immunoSEQ multiplex PCR; TCRdb keeps only in-frame clonotypes and omits some of them. V and J calls and clone size follow that table, whereas D and trimming were derived from the DNA. The table records roughly 70,000 clones, 88% of them present only once. What was sequenced was peripheral blood. This sequence joins TRBV6-2 or TRBV6-3 and TRBJ2-5; 10 positions agree with TRBD1. The source is a human donor in a cohort sampled during active COVID-19. The CDR3 sequence is CASSRDRGGETQYF. The CDR3 DNA reads TGTGCCAGCAGTCGGGACAGGGGTGGAGAGACCCAGTACTTC.